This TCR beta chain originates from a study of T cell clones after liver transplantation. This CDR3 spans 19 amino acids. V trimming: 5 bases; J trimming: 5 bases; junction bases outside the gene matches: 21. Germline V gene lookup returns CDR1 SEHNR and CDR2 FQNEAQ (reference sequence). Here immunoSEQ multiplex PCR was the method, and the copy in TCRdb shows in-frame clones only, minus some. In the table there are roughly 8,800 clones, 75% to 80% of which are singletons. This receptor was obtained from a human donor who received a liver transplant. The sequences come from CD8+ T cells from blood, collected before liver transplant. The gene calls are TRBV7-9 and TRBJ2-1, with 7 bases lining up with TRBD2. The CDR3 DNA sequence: TGTGCCAGCAGCCATAACTGGGATCGGGCGGGAGTTAATGACAATGAGCAGTTCTTC. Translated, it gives CASSHNWDRAGVNDNEQFF.